Listed below are T cell receptor beta chains from one sample, sequenced in a study of OX40 agonist ivuxolimab in advanced cancers. Assay: immunoSEQ multiplex PCR; the TCRdb copy retains only in-frame clones and omits some. There are some 100,000 clones in the sample; about nine tenths occur only once, and approximately 0.34% lies in the top ten. This sample comprised CD4+ or CD8+ T cells sorted from blood, obtained in a trial of the OX40 agonist ivuxolimab. The receptors were sampled from an adult with an advanced solid tumor such as melanoma, head and neck, liver or kidney cancer. CDR3s include the opening cysteine and the closing phenylalanine or tryptophan. The D gene is left open where the match is weak. Not all rows give a size; the values are once, few, many and, for expanded clones, a class.

clone size	J gene	D gene	CDR3 length	V gene	CDR3 DNA	CDR3 protein
NA	TRBJ2-1	NA	15	TRBV7-2	TGTGCCAGCAGCTCCGGGCCGTTCTCCTACAATGAGCAGTTCTTC	CASSSGPFSYNEQFF
NA	TRBJ2-3	NA	18	TRBV16	TGTGCCAGCAGCCAATCGTTTTTAGACTACAGATACACAGATACGCAGTATTTT	CASSQSFLDYRYTDTQYF
NA	TRBJ2-7	TRBD1	15	TRBV11-2	TGTGCCAGCAGCTTCCTCGGGGACAGGGGGCGCGAGCAGTACTTC	CASSFLGDRGREQYF
NA	TRBJ1-3	NA	15	TRBV7-8	TGTGCCAGCAGCACCTGGGGAGGCTCTGGAAACACCATATATTTT	CASSTWGGSGNTIYF
few	TRBJ2-7	TRBD1	15	TRBV5-6	TGTGCCAGCAGCATAGGGACAGGGATCTGGTACGAGCAGTACTTC	CASSIGTGIWYEQYF
few	TRBJ1-1	TRBD1	14	TRBV19	TGTGCCAGTCTCACGACAGGGAGTCGCACTGAAGCTTTCTTT	CASLTTGSRTEAFF
NA	TRBJ1-1	NA	14	TRBV4-1	TGCGCCAGCAGCCAAGCTTCGGCGAACACTGAAGCTTTCTTT	CASSQASANTEAFF
NA	TRBJ2-1	NA	16	TRBV4-1	TGCGCCAGCAGCCAAGTGGACCTTATCTCCTACAATGAGCAGTTCTTC	CASSQVDLISYNEQFF
NA	TRBJ2-2	NA	15	TRBV19	TGTGCCAGTAACCCCAGACAGGGAGGGCACCGGGAGCTGTTTTTT	CASNPRQGGHRELFF
NA	TRBJ2-2	NA	14	TRBV5-4	TGTGCCAGCAGCTTGGATCCAGACACCGGGGAGCTGTTTTTT	CASSLDPDTGELFF
NA	TRBJ2-7	TRBD1	15	TRBV7-2	TGTGCCAGCAGGCGGACAGGGCTGAGCTCCTACGAGCAGTACTTC	CASRRTGLSSYEQYF
NA	TRBJ1-2	NA	11	TRBV5-6	TGTGCCAGCAGCTACAGGGATGGCTACACCTTC	CASSYRDGYTF